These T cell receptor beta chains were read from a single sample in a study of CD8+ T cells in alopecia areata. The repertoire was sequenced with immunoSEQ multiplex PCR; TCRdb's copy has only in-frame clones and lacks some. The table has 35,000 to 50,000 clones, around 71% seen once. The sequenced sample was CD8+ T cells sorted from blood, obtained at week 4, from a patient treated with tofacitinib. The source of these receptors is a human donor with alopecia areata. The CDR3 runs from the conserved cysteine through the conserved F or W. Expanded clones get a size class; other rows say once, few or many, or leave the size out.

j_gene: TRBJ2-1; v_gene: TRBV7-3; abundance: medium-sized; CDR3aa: CASSLGDSYEQFF
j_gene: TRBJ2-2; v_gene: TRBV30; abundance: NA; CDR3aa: CASSTPDYANTGELFF
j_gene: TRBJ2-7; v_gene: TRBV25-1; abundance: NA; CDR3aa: CASSDGQGFYEQYF
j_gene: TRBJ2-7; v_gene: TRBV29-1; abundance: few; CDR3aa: CSVESGVSYEQYF
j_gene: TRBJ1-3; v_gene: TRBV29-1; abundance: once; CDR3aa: CSVEGESSGNTIYF
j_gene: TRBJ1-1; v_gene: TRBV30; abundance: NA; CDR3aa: CAWSQGRAEAFF
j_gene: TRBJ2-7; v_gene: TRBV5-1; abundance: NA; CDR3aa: CASSEDRVYEQYF
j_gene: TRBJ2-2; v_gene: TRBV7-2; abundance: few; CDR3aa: CASSLAVGELFF
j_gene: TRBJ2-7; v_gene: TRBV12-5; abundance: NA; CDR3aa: CASGPGQGAYEQYF
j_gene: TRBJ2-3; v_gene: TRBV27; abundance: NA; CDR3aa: CASSLDTLGDTQYF
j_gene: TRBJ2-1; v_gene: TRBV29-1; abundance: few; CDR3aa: CSVEESGDYNEQFF
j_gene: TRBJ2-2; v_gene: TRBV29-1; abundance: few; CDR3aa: CSVLATGELFF
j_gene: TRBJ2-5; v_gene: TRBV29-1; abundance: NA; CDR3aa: CSVEGVTGVRETQYF
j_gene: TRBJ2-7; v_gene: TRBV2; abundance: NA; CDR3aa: CASSEGFRGNPPYEQYF
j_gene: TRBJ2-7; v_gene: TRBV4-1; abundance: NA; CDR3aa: CASSQAGSPLDEQYF
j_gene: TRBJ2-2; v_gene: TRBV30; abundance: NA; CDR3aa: CAFTGTGNTGELFF
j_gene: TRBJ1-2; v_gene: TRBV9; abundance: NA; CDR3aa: CASSVGGGGYTF
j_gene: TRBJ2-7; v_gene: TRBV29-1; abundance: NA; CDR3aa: CSAQDRVSYEQYF
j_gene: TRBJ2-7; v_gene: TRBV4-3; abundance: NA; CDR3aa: CASSQDSGGSYEQYF
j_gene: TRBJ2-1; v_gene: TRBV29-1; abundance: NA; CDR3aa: CSVDGGAVNEQFF
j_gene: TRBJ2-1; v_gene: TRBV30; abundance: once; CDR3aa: CAWTEGGSYNEQFF
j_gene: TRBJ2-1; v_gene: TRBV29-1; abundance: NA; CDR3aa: CSVRLAGKQFF
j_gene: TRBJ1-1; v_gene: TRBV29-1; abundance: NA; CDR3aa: CSVPSGTEAFF
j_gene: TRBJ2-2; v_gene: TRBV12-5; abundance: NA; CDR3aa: CASGLSPSGGSVGELFF
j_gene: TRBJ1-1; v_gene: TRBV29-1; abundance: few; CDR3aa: CSVEVDTEAFF
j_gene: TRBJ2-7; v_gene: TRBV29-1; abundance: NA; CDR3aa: CSVESQGEQYF
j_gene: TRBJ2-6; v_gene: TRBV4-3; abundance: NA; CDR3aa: CASSQSLRDRSSGANVLTF
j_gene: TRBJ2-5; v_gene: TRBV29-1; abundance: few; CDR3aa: CSVTRGGQETQYF
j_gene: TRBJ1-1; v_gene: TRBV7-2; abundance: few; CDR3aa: CASSLGLVKNTEAFF
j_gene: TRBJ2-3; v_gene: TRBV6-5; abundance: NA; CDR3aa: CASSYRDRGTDTQYF
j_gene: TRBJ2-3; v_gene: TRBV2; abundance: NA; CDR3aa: CASGTSGNTDTQYF
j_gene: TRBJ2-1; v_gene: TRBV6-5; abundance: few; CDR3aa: CASSAGGSGNEQFF
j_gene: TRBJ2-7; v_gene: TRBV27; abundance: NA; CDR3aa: CASSVQGGEQYF
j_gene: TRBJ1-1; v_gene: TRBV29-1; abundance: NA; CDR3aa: CSAGQMNTEAFF
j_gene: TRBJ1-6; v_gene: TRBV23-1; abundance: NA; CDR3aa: CASSQRPPKGPRNSPLHF